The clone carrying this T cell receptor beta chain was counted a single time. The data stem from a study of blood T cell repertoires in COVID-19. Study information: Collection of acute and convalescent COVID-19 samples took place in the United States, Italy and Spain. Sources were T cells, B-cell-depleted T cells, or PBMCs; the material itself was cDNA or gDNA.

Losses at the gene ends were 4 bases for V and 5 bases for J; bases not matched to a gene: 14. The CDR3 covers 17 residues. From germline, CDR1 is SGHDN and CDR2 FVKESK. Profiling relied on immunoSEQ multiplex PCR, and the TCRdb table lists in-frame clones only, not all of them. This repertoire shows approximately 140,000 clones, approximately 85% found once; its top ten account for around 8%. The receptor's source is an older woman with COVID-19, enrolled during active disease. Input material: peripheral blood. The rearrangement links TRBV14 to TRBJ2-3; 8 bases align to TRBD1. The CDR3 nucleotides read TGTGCCAGCAGCCCCTACCCGGACAGGGAGGTGAAAGATACGCAGTATTTT. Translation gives CASSPYPDREVKDTQYF. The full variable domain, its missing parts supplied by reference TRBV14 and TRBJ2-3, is EAGVTQFPSHSVIEKGQTVTLRCDPISGHDNLYWYRRVMGKEIKFLLHFVKESKQDESGMPNNRFLAERTGGTYSTLKVQPAELEDSGVYFCASSPYPDREVKDTQYFGPGTRLTVL.